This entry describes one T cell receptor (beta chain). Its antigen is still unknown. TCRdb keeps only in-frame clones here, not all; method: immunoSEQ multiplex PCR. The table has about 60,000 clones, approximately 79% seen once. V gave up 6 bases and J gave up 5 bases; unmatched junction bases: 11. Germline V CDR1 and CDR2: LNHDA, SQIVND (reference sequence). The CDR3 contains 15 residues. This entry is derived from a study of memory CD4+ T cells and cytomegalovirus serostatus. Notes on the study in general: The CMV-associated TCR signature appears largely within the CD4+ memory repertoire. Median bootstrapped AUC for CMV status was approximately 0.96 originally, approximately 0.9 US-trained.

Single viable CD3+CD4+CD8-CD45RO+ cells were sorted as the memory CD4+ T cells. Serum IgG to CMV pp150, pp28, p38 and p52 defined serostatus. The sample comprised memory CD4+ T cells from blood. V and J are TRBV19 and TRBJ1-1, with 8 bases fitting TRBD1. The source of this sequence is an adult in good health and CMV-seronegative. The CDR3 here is CASSSNRGLYTEAFF. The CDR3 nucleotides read TGTGCCAGTAGCTCCAACAGGGGGTTATATACTGAAGCTTTCTTT. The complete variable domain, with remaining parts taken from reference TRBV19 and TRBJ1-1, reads DGGITQSPKYLFRKEGQNVTLSCEQNLNHDAMYWYRQDPGQGLRLIYYSQIVNDFQKGDIAEGYSVSREKKESFPLTVTSAQKNPTAFYLCASSSNRGLYTEAFFGQGTRLTVV.